A selection of T cell receptor beta chains follows, all from one sample in a study of OX40 agonist ivuxolimab in advanced cancers. The repertoire was sequenced with immunoSEQ multiplex PCR; TCRdb's copy has only in-frame clones and lacks some. The sample carries over 30,000 clones, under 85% recorded once. The sample here was CD4+ or CD8+ T cells sorted from blood, taken in a trial of the OX40 agonist ivuxolimab. Receptor source: an adult with an advanced solid tumor such as melanoma, head and neck, liver or kidney cancer. CDR3s include the opening cysteine and the closing phenylalanine or tryptophan. The D gene is left open where the match is weak. Clone size, where shown, is once, few, many, or a class for clones that have expanded.

cdr3_nt | cdr3_aa | j_call | clone_size | v_call | d_call
TGTGCCAGTAAGGAGAGGTCGGAGCGCGAGCAGTACTTC | CASKERSEREQYF | TRBJ2-7 | NA | TRBV19 | NA
TGTGCCACCGCCGGACTCGATCGAGATCTATACGAGCAGTACTTC | CATAGLDRDLYEQYF | TRBJ2-7 | NA | TRBV19 | NA
TGTGCCAGCAGCGTAGGACCAGGGTTCGGCAATCAGCCCCAGCATTTT | CASSVGPGFGNQPQHF | TRBJ1-5 | NA | TRBV9 | NA
TGTGCCAGCAGCAGTTGGACAGGGGTTACCGAGCAGTACTTC | CASSSWTGVTEQYF | TRBJ2-7 | NA | TRBV11-2 | TRBD1
TGCGCCAGCAGCCAAGATAGGAGCGACGAGACCCAGTACTTC | CASSQDRSDETQYF | TRBJ2-5 | once | TRBV4-1 | NA
TGTGCCAGCAGGAGACAGGGGCTGGAAGCTTTCTTT | CASRRQGLEAFF | TRBJ1-1 | NA | TRBV28 | TRBD1
TGCAGTGCCAGTTACTATGGCTACACCTTC | CSASYYGYTF | TRBJ1-2 | NA | TRBV20-1 | NA
TGTGCCTGGACAGGGAACACAGATACGCAGTATTTT | CAWTGNTDTQYF | TRBJ2-3 | NA | TRBV30 | NA
TGTGCCAGCAGTAAAGTGACGGGCAATATGAACACTGAAGCTTTCTTT | CASSKVTGNMNTEAFF | TRBJ1-1 | once | TRBV27 | NA
TGTGCCAGCAGCTTGGACGAGGCTCAGCCCCAGCATTTT | CASSLDEAQPQHF | TRBJ1-5 | once | TRBV7-9 | NA
TGTGCCAGCTCTCCCAGACTAGCGGGGGACTCCTACGAGCAGTACTTC | CASSPRLAGDSYEQYF | TRBJ2-7 | NA | TRBV18 | TRBD2
TGTGCCATCAGTGAGGGGGGACAGCCCTATGGCTACACCTTC | CAISEGGQPYGYTF | TRBJ1-2 | few | TRBV10-3 | TRBD1
TGTGCCAGCAGTTCGGGACTTACATCCTACGAGCAGTACTTC | CASSSGLTSYEQYF | TRBJ2-7 | NA | TRBV28 | NA
TGTGCCAGCAGCTTCGGTGGATACACTGAAGCTTTCTTT | CASSFGGYTEAFF | TRBJ1-1 | NA | TRBV7-6 | NA
TGCGCCAGCAGCCAAGATCTACCGGATACGCAGTATTTT | CASSQDLPDTQYF | TRBJ2-3 | NA | TRBV4-1 | NA
TGTGCCAGCAGGAAGACAGCTAACGATAATTCACCCCTCCACTTT | CASRKTANDNSPLHF | TRBJ1-6 | NA | TRBV6-5 | NA
TGCGCCAGCAGGGCCGGGATATTCTACCAGGAGACCCAGTACTTC | CASRAGIFYQETQYF | TRBJ2-5 | NA | TRBV4-1 | NA
TGTGCCAGCAGTGAAGCGAGCGGGTTCCGGAGAGCTTTCTTT | CASSEASGFRRAFF | TRBJ1-1 | NA | TRBV6-1 | NA
TGTGCCAGCAGTTACTCAGGGGCGGAACAGTTCTTC | CASSYSGAEQFF | TRBJ2-1 | few | TRBV6-5 | NA
TGTGCCAGCAACAACAGAAAGAACTACGAGCAGTACTTC | CASNNRKNYEQYF | TRBJ2-7 | NA | TRBV5-6 | NA
TGCGCCAGCAGCCAAGGTGAGGGACAGGCTAACAATGAGCAGTTCTTC | CASSQGEGQANNEQFF | TRBJ2-1 | NA | TRBV4-1 | TRBD1
TGTGCCAGCAGTTATACCGGGACAGTCGGCGGCGAGCAGTACTTC | CASSYTGTVGGEQYF | TRBJ2-7 | NA | TRBV6-5 | TRBD1
TGCGCCAGCAAGAGTGGCGGGGGCTACGAGCAGTACTTC | CASKSGGGYEQYF | TRBJ2-7 | NA | TRBV5-1 | TRBD2
TGCGCCAGCAGCCAAGTGGGTCTCAGGGCCGATCTTAGCAATCAGCCCCAGCATTTT | CASSQVGLRADLSNQPQHF | TRBJ1-5 | NA | TRBV4-1 | NA
TGTGCCAGTATCACCCCGGGGGGGGCTGGGGCCAACGTCCTGACTTTC | CASITPGGAGANVLTF | TRBJ2-6 | NA | TRBV19 | TRBD2
TGTGCCAGTAGCCGGGGCGGGACAGGCCCCACAGATACGCAGTATTTT | CASSRGGTGPTDTQYF | TRBJ2-3 | NA | TRBV19 | TRBD1
TGTGCCAGCAGCTTAGGAGACGGTTACGAGCAGTACTTC | CASSLGDGYEQYF | TRBJ2-7 | NA | TRBV7-2 | NA
TGTGCCAGCTCACCACCGCAGGCAGGCCTTGTAGAGACCCAGTACTTC | CASSPPQAGLVETQYF | TRBJ2-5 | few | TRBV18 | NA
TGTGCCAGCAGCCCCGGCACCGGGGAGCTGTTTTTT | CASSPGTGELFF | TRBJ2-2 | NA | TRBV11-3 | NA
TGTGCCTGGAGCCTCGGTACAGACACAGATACGCAGTATTTT | CAWSLGTDTDTQYF | TRBJ2-3 | NA | TRBV30 | NA
TGTGCCAGCAGCTTAGGATTAGGGGGAGGCGAGACCCAGTACTTC | CASSLGLGGGETQYF | TRBJ2-5 | NA | TRBV11-3 | NA